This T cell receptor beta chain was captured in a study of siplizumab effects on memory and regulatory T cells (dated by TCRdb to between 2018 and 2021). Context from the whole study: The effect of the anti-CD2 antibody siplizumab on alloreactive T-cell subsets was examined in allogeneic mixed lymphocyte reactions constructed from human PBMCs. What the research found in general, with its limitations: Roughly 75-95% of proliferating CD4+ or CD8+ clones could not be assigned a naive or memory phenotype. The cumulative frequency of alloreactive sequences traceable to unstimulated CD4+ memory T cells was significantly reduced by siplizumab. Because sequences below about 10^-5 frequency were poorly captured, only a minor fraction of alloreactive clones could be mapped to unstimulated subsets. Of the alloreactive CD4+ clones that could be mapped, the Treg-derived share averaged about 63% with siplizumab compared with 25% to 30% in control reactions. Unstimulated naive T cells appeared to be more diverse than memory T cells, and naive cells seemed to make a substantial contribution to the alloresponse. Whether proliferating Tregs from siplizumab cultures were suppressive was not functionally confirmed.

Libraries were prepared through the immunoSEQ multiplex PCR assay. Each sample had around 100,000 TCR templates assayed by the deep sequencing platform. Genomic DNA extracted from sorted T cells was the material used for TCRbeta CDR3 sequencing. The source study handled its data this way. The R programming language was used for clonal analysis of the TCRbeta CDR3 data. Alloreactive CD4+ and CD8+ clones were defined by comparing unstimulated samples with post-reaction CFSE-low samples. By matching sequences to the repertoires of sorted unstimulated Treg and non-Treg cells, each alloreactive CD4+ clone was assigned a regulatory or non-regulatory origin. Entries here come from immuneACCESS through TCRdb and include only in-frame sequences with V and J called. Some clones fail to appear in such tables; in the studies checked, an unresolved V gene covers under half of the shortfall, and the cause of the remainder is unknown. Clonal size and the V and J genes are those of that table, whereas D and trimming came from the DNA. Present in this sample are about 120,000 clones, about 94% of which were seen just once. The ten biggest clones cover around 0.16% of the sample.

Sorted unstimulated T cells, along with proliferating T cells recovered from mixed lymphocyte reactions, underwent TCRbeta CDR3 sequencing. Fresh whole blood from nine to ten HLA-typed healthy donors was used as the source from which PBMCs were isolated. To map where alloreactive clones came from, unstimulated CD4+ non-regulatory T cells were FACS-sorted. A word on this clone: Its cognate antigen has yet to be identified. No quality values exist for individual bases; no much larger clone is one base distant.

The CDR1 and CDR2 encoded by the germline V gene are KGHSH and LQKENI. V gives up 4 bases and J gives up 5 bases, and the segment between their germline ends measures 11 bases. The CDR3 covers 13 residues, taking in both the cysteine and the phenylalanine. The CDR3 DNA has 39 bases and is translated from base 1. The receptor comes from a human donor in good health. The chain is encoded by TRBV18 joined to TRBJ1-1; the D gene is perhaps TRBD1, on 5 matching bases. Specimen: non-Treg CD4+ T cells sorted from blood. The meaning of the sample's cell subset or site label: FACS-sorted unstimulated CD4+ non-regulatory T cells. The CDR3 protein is CASSRAGQTEAFF. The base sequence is TGTGCCAGCTCACGGGCAGGGCAGACTGAAGCTTTCTTT.